This T cell receptor beta chain was profiled in a study of T cells in Graves' hyperthyroidism and ophthalmopathy (dated by TCRdb to about 2019). With respect to the entire study: Peripheral blood was collected at initial diagnosis, before any treatment. The study also compared thyroid tissue and blood T-cell repertoires from 6 or 7 Graves' hyperthyroidism patients. TCR V-J signatures able to tell the groups apart were searched for in a discovery cohort of about a hundred patients, of whom 43 had Graves' ophthalmopathy and around 56 had stable Graves' hyperthyroidism. The 95 to 100 discovery patients were randomly split 7:3 into training and test sets. Prospective prediction of ophthalmopathy was tested in an independent validation cohort consisting of 18 hyperthyroidism patients and about 17 patients who later progressed to ophthalmopathy. The paper describes TCR Vbeta CDR3 sequencing of 135 peripheral blood samples, made up of 43 ophthalmopathy patients, approximately 73 hyperthyroidism patients and 17 progressor patients. Once sampling was done, hyperthyroidism patients were given methimazole at a starting dose of 30 mg daily, whereas ophthalmopathy patients were given high-dose intravenous methylprednisolone. The study at large found these results: Ophthalmopathy was separated from stable hyperthyroidism by a 13 V-J signature model, with approximately 85% sensitivity and about 81% specificity obtained in cross-validation and 80%/75% obtained in testing. Sample size was not statistically predetermined, and investigators were not blinded to group allocation. Blood samples also contained most of the expanded thyroid clonotypes (frequency above 0.001), which suggests that blood repertoires may reflect thyroid immune responses. In validation, the model predicted progression to ophthalmopathy with approximately 70% sensitivity and about 73% specificity, a median of roughly seven months before onset.

Only a few counts were recorded for this clonotype. No cognate antigen has been identified for it. One base away there is no much larger clone; base qualities are not given. TCR beta CDR3 regions were amplified from RNA transcripts. A first-round RT-PCR of the TCR CDR3 used the HTBI primer set with the Qiagen OneStep RT-PCR kit. Libraries were constructed in a second round of multiplex PCR, after which size selection and purification were carried out. Libraries were sequenced paired-end with 100 bp reads on an Illumina HiSeq2000. The authors' pipeline ran thus. SOAPnuke was used to process the raw data, removing reads that contained adapters or uncalled bases, had a mean Phred below 15, or lacked an exact match to the constant primer or identifier. High-quality paired reads were merged using COPE v1.2.5, and each unique nucleotide sequence was defined as a clonotype. Clonotypes were aligned to IMGT TRBV, TRBD and TRBJ reference segments using MiTCR v1.1. The analysis included only V-J combinations with a frequency above 0.0001, which together covered 99% to 99.2% of the repertoires. The TCS score was defined as F50 (clonal expansion) divided by E x V (chaos), with BLOSUM62-based TCRdist calculated between CDR3 peptides within each V-J. Welch's t-statistics and random forest reduced roughly 530 V-J features to fewer than 15, which were used in a naive Bayes classifier (R e1071). TCRdb redid the processing of the public reads, applying fastp at Q25 and MiXCR, and retained in-frame beta chains. Under each unique CDR3 protein, matching rows form one entry showing the most common genes and DNA. TCRdb's processing, not the authors' own work, is the source of the V and J calls. The sample table holds 300,000 to 400,000 distinct CDR3 sequences, of which approximately 15% were seen once. The top ten clonotypes cover under 30% of the sample.

Taken from cysteine to phenylalanine, the CDR3 has 14 residues. Of the read, only the CDR3 DNA is kept; its 42 bases are in frame from base 1. Relative to germline, V is 0 bases shorter and J is 2 bases shorter, with 9 bases between their ends. CDR1 and CDR2, looked up from the germline V gene, are SGDLS and YYNGEE. Stable Graves' hyperthyroidism was defined as the absence of progression to ophthalmopathy over 18 months of follow-up. Hyperthyroidism patients were newly diagnosed, had a disease duration of under 2 months, and were aged 18 to 65 years. The study excluded patients with uncontrolled infections, other autoimmune diseases, pregnancy or lactation. Diagnoses were based on clinical symptoms, serum thyroxine and TRAb, thyroid ultrasound and orbital computed tomography. PBMCs were isolated from 7.5 to 10 ml of fresh peripheral blood by Ficoll-Paque density gradient centrifugation. Total RNA was extracted using Trizol reagent, and RNA quality was assessed on an Agilent 2100 Bioanalyzer.

The specimen was blood. The source of this sequence is a woman between 25 and 40 years old with Graves' hyperthyroidism. This sequence uses TRBV9 and TRBJ2-7; the D gene is perhaps TRBD1, on 6 matching bases. The encoded CDR3 is CASSVADSTYEQYF. The nucleotides are TGTGCCAGCAGCGTAGCGGACAGTACCTACGAGCAGTACTTC. Where the CDR3 stops, the reference TRBV9 and TRBJ2-7 genes take over; the full variable domain is DSGVTQTPKHLITATGQRVTLRCSPRSGDLSVYWYQQSLDQGLQFLIQYYNGEERAKGNILERFSAQQFPDLHSELNLSSLELGDSALYFCASSVADSTYEQYFGPGTRLTVT.